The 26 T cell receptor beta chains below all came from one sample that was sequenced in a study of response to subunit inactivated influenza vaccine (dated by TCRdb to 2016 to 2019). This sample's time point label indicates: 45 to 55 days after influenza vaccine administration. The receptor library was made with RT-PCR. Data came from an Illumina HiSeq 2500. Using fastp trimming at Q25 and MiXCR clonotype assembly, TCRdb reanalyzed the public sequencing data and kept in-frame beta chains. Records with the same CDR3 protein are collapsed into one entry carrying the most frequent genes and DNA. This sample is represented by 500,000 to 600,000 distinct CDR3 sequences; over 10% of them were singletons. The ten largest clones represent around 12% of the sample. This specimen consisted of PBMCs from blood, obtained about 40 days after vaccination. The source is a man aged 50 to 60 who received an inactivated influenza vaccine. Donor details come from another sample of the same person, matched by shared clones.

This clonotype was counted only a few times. DNA for the CDR3: TGTGCCAGCAGTATGACCCAGGGGTCCACTGAAGCTTTCTTT. Translation gives CASSMTQGSTEAFF. V and J are TRBV6-2 or TRBV6-3 and TRBJ1-1; tentative D call: TRBD1 (6 bases). This CDR3 has 14 amino acids. The germline V gene encodes CDR1 MNHEY and CDR2 SVGEGT. V was pared by 5 bases and J by 4 bases, with 14 bases between.

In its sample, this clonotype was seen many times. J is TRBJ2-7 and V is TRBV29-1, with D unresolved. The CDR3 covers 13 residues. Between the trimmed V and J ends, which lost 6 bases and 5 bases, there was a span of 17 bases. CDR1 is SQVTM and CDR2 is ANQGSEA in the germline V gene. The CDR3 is CSVSGLVTHEQYF. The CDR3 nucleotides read TGCAGCGTCTCGGGCCTCGTAACCCACGAGCAGTACTTC.

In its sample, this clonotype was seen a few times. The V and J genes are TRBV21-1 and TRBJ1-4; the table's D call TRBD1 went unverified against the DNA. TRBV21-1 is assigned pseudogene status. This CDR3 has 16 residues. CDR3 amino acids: CASSKALGGGNEKLFF. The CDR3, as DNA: TGTGCCAGCAGCAAAGCGCTTGGGGGCGGGAATGAAAAACTGTTTTTT.

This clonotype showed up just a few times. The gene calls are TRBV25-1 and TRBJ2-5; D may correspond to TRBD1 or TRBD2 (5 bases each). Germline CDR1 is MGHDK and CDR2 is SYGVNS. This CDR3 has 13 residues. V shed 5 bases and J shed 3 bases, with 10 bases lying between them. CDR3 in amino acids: CASSRGVKETQYF. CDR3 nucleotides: TGTGCCAGCAGTAGAGGGGTAAAAGAGACCCAGTACTTC.

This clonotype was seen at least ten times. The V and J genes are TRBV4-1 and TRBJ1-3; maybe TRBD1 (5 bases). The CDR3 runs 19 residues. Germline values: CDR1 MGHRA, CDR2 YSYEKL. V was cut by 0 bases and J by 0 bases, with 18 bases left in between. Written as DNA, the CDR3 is TGCGCCAGCAGCCAAGATGACAACTCAGGGCGGCACTCTGGAAACACCATATATTTT. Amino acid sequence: CASSQDDNSGRHSGNTIYF.

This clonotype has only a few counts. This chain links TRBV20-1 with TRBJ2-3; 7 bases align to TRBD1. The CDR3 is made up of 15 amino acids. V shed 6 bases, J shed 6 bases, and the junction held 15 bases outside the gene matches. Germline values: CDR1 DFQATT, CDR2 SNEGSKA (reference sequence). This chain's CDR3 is CSAKSGTVLQDTQYF. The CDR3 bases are TGCAGTGCCAAATCCGGGACAGTTCTCCAGGATACGCAGTATTTT.

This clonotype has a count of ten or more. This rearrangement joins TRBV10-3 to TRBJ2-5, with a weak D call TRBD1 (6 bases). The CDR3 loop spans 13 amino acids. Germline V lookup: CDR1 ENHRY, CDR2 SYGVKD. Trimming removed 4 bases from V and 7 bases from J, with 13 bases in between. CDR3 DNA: TGTGCCATCAGTGGACAGGCCGAAGGGACCCAGTACTTC. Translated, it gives CAISGQAEGTQYF.

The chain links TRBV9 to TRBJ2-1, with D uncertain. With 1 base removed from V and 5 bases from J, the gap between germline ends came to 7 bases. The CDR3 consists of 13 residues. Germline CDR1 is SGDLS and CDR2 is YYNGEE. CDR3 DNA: TGTGCCAGCAGCGTATCCTCGCACAATGAGCAGTTCTTC. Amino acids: CASSVSSHNEQFF.

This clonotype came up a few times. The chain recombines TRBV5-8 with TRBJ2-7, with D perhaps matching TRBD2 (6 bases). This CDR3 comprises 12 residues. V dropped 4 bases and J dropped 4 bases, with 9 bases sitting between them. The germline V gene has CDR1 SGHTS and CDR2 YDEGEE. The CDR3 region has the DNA TGTGCCAGCAGCGAGACTAGTTACGAGCAGTACTTC. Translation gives CASSETSYEQYF.

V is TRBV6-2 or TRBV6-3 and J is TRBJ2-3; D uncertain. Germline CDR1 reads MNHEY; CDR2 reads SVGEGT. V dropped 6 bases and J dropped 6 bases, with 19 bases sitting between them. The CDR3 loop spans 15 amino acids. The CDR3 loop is CASSLLPRNFDTQYF. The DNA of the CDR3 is TGTGCCAGCAGCTTACTACCCCGAAACTTTGATACGCAGTATTTT.

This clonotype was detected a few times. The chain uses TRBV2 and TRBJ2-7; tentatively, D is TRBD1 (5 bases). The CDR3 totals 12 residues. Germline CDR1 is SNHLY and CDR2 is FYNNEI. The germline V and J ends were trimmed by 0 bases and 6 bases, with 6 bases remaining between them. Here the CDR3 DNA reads TGTGCCAGCAGTGAAGCCAGGGTCGAGCAGTACTTC. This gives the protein CASSEARVEQYF.

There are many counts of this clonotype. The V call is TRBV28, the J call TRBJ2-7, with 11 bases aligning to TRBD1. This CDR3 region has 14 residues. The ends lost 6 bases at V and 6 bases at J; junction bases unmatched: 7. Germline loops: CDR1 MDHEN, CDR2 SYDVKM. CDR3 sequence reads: CASSSGQGAREQYF. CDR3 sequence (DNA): TGTGCCAGCAGCTCCGGACAGGGGGCTCGCGAGCAGTACTTC.

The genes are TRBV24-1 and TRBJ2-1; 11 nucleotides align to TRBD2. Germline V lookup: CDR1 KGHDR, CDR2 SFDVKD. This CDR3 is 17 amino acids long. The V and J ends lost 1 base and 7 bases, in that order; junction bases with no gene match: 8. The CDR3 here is CATSDFEATSGKNEQFF. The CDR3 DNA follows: TGTGCCACCAGTGATTTCGAGGCGACTAGCGGGAAGAATGAGCAGTTCTTC.

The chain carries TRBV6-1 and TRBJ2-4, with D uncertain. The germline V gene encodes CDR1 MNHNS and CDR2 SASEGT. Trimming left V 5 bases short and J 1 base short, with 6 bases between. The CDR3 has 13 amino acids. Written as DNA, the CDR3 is TGTGCCAGCAGTAGGATGGCCAAAAACATTCAGTACTTC. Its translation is CASSRMAKNIQYF.

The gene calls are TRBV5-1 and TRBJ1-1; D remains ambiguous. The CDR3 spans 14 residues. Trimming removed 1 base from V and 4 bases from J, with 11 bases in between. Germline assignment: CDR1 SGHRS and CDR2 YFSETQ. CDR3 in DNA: TGCGCCAGCAGCTTGTTCGGGCGGGGCACTGAAGCTTTCTTT. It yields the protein CASSLFGRGTEAFF.

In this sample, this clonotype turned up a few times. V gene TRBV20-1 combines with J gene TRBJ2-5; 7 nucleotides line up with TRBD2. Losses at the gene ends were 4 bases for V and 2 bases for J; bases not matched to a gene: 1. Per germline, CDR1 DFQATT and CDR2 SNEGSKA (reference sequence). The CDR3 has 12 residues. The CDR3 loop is CSAIGGQETQYF. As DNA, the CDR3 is TGCAGTGCTATCGGGGGGCAAGAGACCCAGTACTTC.

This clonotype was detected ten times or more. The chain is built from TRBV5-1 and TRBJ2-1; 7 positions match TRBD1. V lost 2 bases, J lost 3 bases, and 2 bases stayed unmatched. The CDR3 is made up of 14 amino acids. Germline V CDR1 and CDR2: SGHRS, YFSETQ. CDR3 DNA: TGCGCCAGCAGCTTCCGGGACAGCTACAATGAGCAGTTCTTC. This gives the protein CASSFRDSYNEQFF.

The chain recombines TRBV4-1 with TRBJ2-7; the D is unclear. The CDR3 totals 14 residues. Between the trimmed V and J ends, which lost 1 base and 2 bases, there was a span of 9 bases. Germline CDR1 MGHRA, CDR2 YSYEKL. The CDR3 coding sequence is TGCGCCAGCAGCCAAGTTGGCTACACCTACGAGCAGTACTTC. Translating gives CASSQVGYTYEQYF.

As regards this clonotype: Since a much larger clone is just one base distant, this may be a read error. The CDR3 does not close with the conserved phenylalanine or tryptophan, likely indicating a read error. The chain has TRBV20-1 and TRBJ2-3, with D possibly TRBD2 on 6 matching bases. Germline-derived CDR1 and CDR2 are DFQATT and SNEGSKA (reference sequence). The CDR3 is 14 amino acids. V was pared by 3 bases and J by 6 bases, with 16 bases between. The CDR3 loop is CSASRGPRGDTQYL. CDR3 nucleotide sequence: TGCAGTGCTAGTCGAGGGCCCCGGGGGGATACGCAGTATCTT.

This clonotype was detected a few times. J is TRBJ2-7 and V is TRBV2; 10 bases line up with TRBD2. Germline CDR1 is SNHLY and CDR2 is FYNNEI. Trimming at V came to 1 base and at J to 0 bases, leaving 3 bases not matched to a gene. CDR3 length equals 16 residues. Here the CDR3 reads CASSEVSGGLSYEQYF. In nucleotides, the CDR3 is TGTGCCAGCAGTGAAGTTAGCGGGGGGCTCTCCTACGAGCAGTACTTC. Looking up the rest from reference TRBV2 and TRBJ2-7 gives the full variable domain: EPEVTQTPSHQVTQMGQEVILRCVPISNHLYFYWYRQILGQKVEFLVSFYNNEISEKSEIFDDQFSVERPDGSNFTLKIRSTKLEDSAMYFCASSEVSGGLSYEQYFGPGTRLTVT.

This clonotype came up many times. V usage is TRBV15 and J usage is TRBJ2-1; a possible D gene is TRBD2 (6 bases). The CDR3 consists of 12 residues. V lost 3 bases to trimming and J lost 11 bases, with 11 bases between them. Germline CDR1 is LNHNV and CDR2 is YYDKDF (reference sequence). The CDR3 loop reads CATSRREEQQFF. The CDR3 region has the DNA TGTGCCACCAGCAGGAGGGAGGAGCAGCAGTTCTTC.

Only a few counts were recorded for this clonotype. In DNA form, the CDR3 reads TGCAGTGCTAGTGATGCATACGCCCGGGAGCAGTACTTC. This gives the protein CSASDAYAREQYF. V usage is TRBV20-1 and J usage is TRBJ2-7; D gene ambiguous. The CDR3 consists of 13 residues. Germline lookup yields CDR1 DFQATT and CDR2 SNEGSKA (reference sequence). With 3 bases removed from V and 7 bases from J, the gap between germline ends came to 16 bases.

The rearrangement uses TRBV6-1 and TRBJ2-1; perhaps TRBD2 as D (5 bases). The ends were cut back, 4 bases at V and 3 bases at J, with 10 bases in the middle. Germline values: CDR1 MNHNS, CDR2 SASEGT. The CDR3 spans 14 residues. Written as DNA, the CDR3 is TGTGCCAGCAGTGCCCCAGGAGGCTACAATGAGCAGTTCTTC. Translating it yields CASSAPGGYNEQFF.

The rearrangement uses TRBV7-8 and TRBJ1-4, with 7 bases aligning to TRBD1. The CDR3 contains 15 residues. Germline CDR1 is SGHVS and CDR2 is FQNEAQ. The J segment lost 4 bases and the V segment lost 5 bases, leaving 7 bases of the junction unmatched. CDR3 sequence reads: CASSQPGQSNEKLFF. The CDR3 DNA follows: TGTGCCAGCAGCCAACCGGGACAGAGTAATGAAAAACTGTTTTTT.

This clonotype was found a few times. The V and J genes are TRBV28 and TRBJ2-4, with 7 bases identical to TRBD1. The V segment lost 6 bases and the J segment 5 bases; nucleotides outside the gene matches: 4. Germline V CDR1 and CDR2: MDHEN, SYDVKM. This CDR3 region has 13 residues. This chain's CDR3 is CASRQGTENIQYF. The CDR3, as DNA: TGTGCCAGCAGGCAGGGGACAGAAAACATTCAGTACTTC.

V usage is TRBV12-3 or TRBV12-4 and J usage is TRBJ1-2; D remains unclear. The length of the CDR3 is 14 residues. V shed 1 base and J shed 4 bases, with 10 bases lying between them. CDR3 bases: TGTGCCAGCAGTTTAGTGGCAGCCCGCTATGGCTACACCTTC. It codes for CASSLVAARYGYTF.